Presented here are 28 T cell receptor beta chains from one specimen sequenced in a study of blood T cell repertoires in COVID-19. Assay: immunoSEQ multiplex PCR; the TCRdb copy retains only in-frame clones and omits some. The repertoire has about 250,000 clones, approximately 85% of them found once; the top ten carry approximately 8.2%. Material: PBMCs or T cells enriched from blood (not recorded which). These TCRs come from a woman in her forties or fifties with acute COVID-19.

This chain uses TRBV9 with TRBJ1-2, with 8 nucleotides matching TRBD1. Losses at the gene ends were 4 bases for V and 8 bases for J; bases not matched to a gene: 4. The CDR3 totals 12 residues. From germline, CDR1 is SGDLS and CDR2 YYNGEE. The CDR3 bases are TGTGCCAGCAGCCGGACAGGGCCGGGCTACACCTTC. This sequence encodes CASSRTGPGYTF.

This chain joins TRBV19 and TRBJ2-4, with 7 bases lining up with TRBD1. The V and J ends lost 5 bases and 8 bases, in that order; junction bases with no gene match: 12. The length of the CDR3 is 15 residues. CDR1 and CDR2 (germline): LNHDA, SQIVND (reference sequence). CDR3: CASSGMTGFRDIQYF. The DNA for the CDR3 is TGTGCCAGTAGTGGGATGACAGGGTTTCGGGACATTCAGTACTTC.

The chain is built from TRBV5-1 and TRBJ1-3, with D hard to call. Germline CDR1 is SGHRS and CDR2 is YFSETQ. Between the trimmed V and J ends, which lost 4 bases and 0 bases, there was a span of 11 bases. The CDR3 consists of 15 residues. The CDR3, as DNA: TGCGCCAGCAGCCCCTACTCCTCCTCTGGAAACACCATATATTTT. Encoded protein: CASSPYSSSGNTIYF.

DNA of the CDR3: TGTGCCAGCAGTTACCAGGGTGATGGCTACACCTTC. It encodes CASSYQGDGYTF. The V and J genes are TRBV6-5 and TRBJ1-2; possibly TRBD1 for D (5 bases). V was shortened by 2 bases and J by 6 bases, with 7 bases between the two germline ends. Germline assignment: CDR1 MNHEY and CDR2 SVGAGI. There are 12 residues in the CDR3.

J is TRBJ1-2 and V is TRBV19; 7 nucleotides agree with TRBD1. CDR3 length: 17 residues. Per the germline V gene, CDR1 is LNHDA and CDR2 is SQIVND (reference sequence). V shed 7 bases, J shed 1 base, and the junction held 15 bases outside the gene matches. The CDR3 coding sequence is TGTGCCAGTACTCCGATCCGGGACAGAGAAGTTAACTATGGCTACACCTTC. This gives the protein CASTPIRDREVNYGYTF.

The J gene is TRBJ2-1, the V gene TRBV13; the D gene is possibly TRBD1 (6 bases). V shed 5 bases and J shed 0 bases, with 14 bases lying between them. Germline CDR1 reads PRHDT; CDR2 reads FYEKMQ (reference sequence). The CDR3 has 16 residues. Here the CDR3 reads CASSLLTGSSYNEQFF. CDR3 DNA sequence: TGTGCCAGCAGCCTACTCACAGGGAGCTCCTACAATGAGCAGTTCTTC.

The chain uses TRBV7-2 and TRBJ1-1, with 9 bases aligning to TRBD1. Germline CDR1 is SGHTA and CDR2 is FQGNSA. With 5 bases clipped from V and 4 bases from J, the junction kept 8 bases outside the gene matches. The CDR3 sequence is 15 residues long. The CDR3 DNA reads TGTGCCAGCAGCAACGGACAGGGGCGCGGCACTGAAGCTTTCTTT. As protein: CASSNGQGRGTEAFF.

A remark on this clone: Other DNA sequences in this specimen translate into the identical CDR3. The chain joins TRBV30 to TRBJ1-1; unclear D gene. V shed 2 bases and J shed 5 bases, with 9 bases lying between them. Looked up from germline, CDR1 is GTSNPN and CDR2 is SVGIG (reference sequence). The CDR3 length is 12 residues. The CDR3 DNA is TGTGCCTGGAGTTCGGGGAGAACTGAAGCTTTCTTT. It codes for CAWSSGRTEAFF.

Here the CDR3 DNA reads TGTGCCAGCAGCCAAGGGTGGGAGGGGACTGAAGCTTTCTTT. Its translation is CASSQGWEGTEAFF. The J gene is TRBJ1-1, the V gene TRBV14; D might be TRBD1 (5 bases). Trimming removed 1 base at V and 5 bases at J, with 11 bases between. Germline V lookup: CDR1 SGHDN, CDR2 FVKESK. This CDR3 has 14 amino acids. Supplemented by reference TRBV14 and TRBJ1-1, the full variable domain reads EAGVTQFPSHSVIEKGQTVTLRCDPISGHDNLYWYRRVMGKEIKFLLHFVKESKQDESGMPNNRFLAERTGGTYSTLKVQPAELEDSGVYFCASSQGWEGTEAFFGQGTRLTVV.

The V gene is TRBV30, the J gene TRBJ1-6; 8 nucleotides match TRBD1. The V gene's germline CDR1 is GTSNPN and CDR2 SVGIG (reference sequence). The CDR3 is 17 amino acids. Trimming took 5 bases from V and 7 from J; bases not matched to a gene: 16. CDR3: CAWAGQAATAGNSPLHF. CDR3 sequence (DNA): TGTGCCTGGGCGGGACAGGCAGCAACGGCGGGGAATTCACCCCTCCACTTT.

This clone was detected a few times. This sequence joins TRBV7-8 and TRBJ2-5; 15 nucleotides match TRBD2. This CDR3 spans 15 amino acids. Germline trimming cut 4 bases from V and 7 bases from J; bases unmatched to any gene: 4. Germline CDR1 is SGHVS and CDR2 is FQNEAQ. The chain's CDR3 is CASSSGLAGGRTQYF. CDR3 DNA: TGTGCCAGCAGCTCAGGACTAGCGGGGGGGAGGACCCAGTACTTC.

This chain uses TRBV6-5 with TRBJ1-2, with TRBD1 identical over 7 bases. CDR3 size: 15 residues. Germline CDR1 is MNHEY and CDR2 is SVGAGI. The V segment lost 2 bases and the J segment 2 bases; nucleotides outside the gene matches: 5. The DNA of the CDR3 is TGTGCCAGCAGTTACGGCTCAGGGGGAAACTATGGCTACACCTTC. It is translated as CASSYGSGGNYGYTF.

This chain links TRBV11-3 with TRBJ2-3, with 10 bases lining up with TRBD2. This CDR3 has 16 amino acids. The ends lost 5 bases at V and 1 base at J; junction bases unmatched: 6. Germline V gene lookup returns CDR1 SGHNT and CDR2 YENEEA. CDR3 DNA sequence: TGTGCCAGCAGCCCAGCGGGGGGGCCGGGCACAGATACGCAGTATTTT. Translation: CASSPAGGPGTDTQYF.

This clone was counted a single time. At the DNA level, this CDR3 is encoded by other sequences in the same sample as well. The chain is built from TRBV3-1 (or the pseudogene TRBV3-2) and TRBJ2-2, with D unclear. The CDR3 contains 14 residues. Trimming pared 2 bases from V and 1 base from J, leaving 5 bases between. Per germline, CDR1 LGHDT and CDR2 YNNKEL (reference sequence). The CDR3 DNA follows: TGTGCCAGCAGCCAATCATTGAACACCGGGGAGCTGTTTTTT. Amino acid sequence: CASSQSLNTGELFF.

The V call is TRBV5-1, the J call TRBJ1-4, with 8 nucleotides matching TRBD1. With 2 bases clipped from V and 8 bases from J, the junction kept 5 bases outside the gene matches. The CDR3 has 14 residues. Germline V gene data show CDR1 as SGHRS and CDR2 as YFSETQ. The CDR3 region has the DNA TGCGCCAGCAGCTTTCAGGGGGCGCGAGAAAAACTGTTTTTT. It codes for CASSFQGAREKLFF.

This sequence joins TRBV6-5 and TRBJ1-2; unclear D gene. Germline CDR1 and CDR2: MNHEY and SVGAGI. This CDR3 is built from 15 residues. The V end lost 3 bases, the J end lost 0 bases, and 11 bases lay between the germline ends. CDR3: CASSYSRQANYGYTF. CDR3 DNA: TGTGCCAGCAGTTATAGTCGTCAGGCTAACTATGGCTACACCTTC.

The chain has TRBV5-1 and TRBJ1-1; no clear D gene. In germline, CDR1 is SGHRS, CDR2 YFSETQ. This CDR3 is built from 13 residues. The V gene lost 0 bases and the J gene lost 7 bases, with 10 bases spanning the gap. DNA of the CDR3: TGCGCCAGCAGCTTGGAAGGAGCTAGTGAAGCTTTCTTT. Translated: CASSLEGASEAFF.

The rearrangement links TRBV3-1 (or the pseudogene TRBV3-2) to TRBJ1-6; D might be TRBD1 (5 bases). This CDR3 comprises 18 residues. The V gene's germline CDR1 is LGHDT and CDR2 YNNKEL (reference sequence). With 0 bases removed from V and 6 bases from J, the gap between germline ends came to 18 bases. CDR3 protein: CASSQEGGISKLNSPLHF. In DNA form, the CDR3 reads TGTGCCAGCAGCCAAGAGGGGGGTATCAGCAAGCTTAATTCACCCCTCCACTTT.

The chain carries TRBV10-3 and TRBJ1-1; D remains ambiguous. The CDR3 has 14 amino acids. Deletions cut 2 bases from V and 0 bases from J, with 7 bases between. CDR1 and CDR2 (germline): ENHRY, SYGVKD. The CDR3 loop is CAISEHQMNTEAFF. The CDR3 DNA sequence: TGTGCCATCAGTGAGCACCAGATGAACACTGAAGCTTTCTTT.

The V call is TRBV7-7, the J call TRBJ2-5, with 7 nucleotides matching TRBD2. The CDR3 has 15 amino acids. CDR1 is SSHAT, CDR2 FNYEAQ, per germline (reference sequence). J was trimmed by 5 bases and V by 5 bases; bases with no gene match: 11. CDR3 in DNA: TGTGCCAGCAGCACACGGGGACTGGGAGGGGAGACCCAGTACTTC. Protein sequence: CASSTRGLGGETQYF.

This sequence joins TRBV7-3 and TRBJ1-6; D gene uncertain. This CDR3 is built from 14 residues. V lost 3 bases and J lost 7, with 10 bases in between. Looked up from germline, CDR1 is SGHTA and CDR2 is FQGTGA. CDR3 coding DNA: TGTGCCAGCAGCTTGCGGGGTGGCAATTCACCCCTCCACTTT. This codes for CASSLRGGNSPLHF.

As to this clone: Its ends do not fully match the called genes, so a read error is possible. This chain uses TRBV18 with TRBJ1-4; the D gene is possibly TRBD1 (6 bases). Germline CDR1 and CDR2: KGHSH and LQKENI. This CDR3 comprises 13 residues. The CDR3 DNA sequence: TGTGCCAGCTCACCTGGGGGCGGAAGCTTCGGCCTTTTC. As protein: CASSPGGGSFGLF.

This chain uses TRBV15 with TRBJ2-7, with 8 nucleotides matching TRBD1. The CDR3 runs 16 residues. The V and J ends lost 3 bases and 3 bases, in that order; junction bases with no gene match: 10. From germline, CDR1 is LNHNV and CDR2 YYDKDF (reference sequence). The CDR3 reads CATSSPRDRTDYEQYF. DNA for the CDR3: TGTGCCACCAGCAGTCCCCGGGACAGGACCGACTACGAGCAGTACTTC.

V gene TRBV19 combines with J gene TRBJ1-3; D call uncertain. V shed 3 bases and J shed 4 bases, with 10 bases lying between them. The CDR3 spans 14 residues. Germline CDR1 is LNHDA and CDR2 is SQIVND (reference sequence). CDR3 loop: CASSIITEGNTIYF. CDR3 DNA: TGTGCCAGTAGTATTATTACAGAAGGAAACACCATATATTTT.

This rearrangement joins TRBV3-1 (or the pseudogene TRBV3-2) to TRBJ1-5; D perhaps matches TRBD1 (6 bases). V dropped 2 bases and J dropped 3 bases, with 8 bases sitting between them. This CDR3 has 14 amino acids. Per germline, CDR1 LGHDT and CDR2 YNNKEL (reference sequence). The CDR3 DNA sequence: TGTGCCAGCAGCCAACAGGGGAACAATCAGCCCCAGCATTTT. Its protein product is CASSQQGNNQPQHF.

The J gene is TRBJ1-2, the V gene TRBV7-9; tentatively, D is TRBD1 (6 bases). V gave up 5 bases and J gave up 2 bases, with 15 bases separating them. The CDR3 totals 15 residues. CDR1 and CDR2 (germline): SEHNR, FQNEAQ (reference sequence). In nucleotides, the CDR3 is TGTGCCAGCAGCCATCGGACAGAAAGCAACTATGGCTACACCTTC. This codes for CASSHRTESNYGYTF.

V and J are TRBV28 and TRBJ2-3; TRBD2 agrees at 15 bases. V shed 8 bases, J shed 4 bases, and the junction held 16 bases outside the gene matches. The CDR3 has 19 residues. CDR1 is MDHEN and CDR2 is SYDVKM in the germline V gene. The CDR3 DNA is TGTGCCAGCTCTCAGTTCGGGACTAGCGGGGGGTCCCCAGCAGATACGCAGTATTTT. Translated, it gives CASSQFGTSGGSPADTQYF.

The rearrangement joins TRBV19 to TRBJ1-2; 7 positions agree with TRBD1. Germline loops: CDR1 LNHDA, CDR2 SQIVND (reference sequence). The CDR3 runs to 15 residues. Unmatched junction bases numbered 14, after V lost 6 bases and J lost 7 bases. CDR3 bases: TGTGCCAGTAGGCCGGGACAGCGATACCTGCCTGGCTACACCTTC. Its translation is CASRPGQRYLPGYTF.